This T cell receptor (beta chain) was recovered during a study of T cells in localized non-small cell lung cancer. Sequencing was performed with immunoSEQ multiplex PCR; in TCRdb, only in-frame clones are kept and a portion is missing. Among 31,000 or so clones listed, 89% were seen once. This CDR3 spans 14 amino acids. V lost 1 base, J lost 5 bases, and 11 bases lay in between. CDR1 and CDR2 (germline): MGHRA, YSYEKL. The genes are TRBV4-1 and TRBJ1-1; no firm D call. The sample consisted of peripheral blood, taken before any cancer treatment. The TCR originated in a woman aged 40 to 75 with stage I lung adenocarcinoma. CDR3 protein: CASSQGRRETEAFF. The CDR3 DNA sequence: TGCGCCAGCAGCCAAGGTCGACGTGAAACTGAAGCTTTCTTT.